This TCR beta chain originates from a study of shared clonotypes between healthy human individuals (dated by TCRdb to the early 2020s). Describing the broader study: The cohort included three men and two women between 18 and 49 years of age. Per donor, three plates each were used for CD4 naive and CD4 memory, two for CD8 naive, and one for CD8 memory. To estimate repertoire size and how much clonotypes are shared between individuals, the study performed deep sequencing of blood TCR repertoires from five healthy adults. To increase sequencing depth and limit assay-specific biases, different laboratories used diverse techniques to prepare libraries and sequence TCR repertoires. Between about 0.9 and 9 billion PBMCs per donor were obtained by leukapheresis. The study at large found these results: Based on pairwise subsampling, the degree of clonotype sharing among donors was expected to be affected by sequencing depth. Only blood was sampled, and tissue TCR repertoires likely differ from those in blood. Even with the large sequencing depth, rarefaction of the sorted-subset datasets indicated that sequencing was incomplete. Compared with non-shared clonotypes, clonotypes shared by all four sorted-subset donors had higher generation probabilities. The genetic and exposure-history diversity represented was limited by the small number of donors. Sharing across several donors was observed for approximately 5% of naive CD4, over 3% of naive CD8, 2% to 2.5% of memory CD4, and roughly 0.4% of memory CD8 clonotypes. Larger estimated clonotype richness was generally found for naive subsets than for memory subsets.

TCR CDR3 regions were amplified from genomic DNA by multiplex PCR using the deep immunoSEQ assay. Genomic DNA extracted from each cell subset was distributed evenly over all wells of several immunoSEQ 96-well plates, and each plate served as one replicate. For sorted subsets, around 0.2 ug genomic DNA, equal to 25,000 to 35,000 T cell genomes, was loaded into each replicate PCR. The purified libraries were quantified using a Qubit 3.0 fluorometer, sized with a Bioanalyzer 2100, and then quantified again using the KAPA Library Quantification kit. Every immunoSEQ 96-well plate was sequenced on a dedicated single-read 150-cycle Illumina NextSeq 550 flow cell. The authors' analysis ran thus. The immunoSEQ output contained only junctional sequences without quality scores, so filtering could not match that applied to full-length reads. Sequences were annotated with PyIR, a Python wrapper for IgBLAST v1.9, using IMGT germline references to assign V/J genes and CDR3. Reads were filtered out if the reads had weak V/J assignments (E-value above 1e-6), no CDR3, stop codons, out-of-frame junctions, or ambiguous translated residues. A V3J clonotype was defined by an identical inferred V gene, J gene, and CDR3 amino acid sequence. Percentage overlap between repertoires was computed as shared unique clonotypes divided by the size of the smaller repertoire. Repertoire richness was assessed with RTK rarefaction, the Chao1 estimator, and Recon v2.1 estimates of unobserved clonotypes. OLGA was used to compute generation probabilities for all TCRbeta clonotypes that the gDNA method yielded from a handful of donors. TCRdb carries this immuneACCESS record with in-frame sequences only. Its versions omit some clonotypes, under half of them owing to an unresolved V gene in the studies checked, with the rest unexplained. V and J calls and clone size come straight from that table; D and trimming were deduced from the DNA. The sample contains hundreds of thousands of clones, 85% to 95% of them found a single time. Approximately 0.11% of the sample is taken by the ten largest.

CDR1 and CDR2, per the germline V gene, are LGHNA and YNFKEQ. From the cysteine through the phenylalanine, the CDR3 covers 12 amino acids. The entry retains the CDR3 DNA only, 36 bases that are in frame from base 1. The V and J ends are trimmed by 5 bases and 3 bases, leaving 7 bases between them. As concerns this clone: No antigen is known for it. Nothing much larger sits one base from this clone, and base qualities are not available.

CD8 naive samples consisted of CD45RO-negative cells that were positively selected for CCR7, yielding a CD45RA+CCR7+ population without TemRA cells. Healthy HIV-negative adults with no recently reported acute infections or vaccinations were included as donors. Every donor was a Caucasian adult living in Nashville, Tennessee, USA. After blood collection by leukapheresis, PBMCs were isolated using Ficoll-Histopaque density gradient centrifugation and then cryopreserved in the vapor phase of liquid nitrogen. Analytical flow cytometry was used to check the purity and quantity of each magnetically sorted T cell population. Genomic DNA was isolated from every sorted fraction and measured by UV absorbance on a Nanodrop 2000c.

The source of this sequence is a woman aged 30 to 39 in good health. Sequences were obtained from naive CD8+ T cells sorted from blood. The meaning of the sample's cell subset or site label: CD45RA+CCR7+. In this chain, TRBV4-2 is recombined with TRBJ1-1; matching of 5 bases hints at TRBD1 as the D gene. In nucleotides, the sequence is TGTGCCAGCAGCGCAGGGTACACTGAAGCTTTCTTT. Its coded protein is CASSAGYTEAFF.